This TCR beta chain is from a study of blood T cells in healthy people across ages. Findings of the study overall: Any conclusive comparison of naive versus antigen-experienced cells was prevented by using unsorted PBMCs. From one million sequenced T cells, diversity estimates were lower bounds.

There are 14 residues in the CDR3. Germline lookup yields CDR1 SGHAT and CDR2 FQNNGV. V was clipped by 5 bases and J by 7 bases, with 15 bases between them. Through a sample-barcoded 5' primer and a J-beta primer mix, a second PCR was run for about 6 to 11 cycles. With 12 random nucleotides, a template-switch adaptor tagged each individual cDNA molecule. TCRdb passed the 5' RACE reads through MiXCR, listing each CDR3 protein once. The sample includes 550,000 to 800,000 distinct CDR3 sequences, 32% of them seen just once. Each donor supplied around 10 milliliters of peripheral blood. Ten or more counts support this clonotype. Its antigen is unknown.

Sequencing input: blood. The chain has TRBV11-2 and TRBJ2-4; D possibly corresponds to TRBD2 (6 bases). This sequence originates from a woman at least 80 years old in good health. The CDR3 DNA sequence: TGTGCCAGCAGCCCACGTGGGAGGATGAACATTCAGTACTTC. It encodes CASSPRGRMNIQYF.